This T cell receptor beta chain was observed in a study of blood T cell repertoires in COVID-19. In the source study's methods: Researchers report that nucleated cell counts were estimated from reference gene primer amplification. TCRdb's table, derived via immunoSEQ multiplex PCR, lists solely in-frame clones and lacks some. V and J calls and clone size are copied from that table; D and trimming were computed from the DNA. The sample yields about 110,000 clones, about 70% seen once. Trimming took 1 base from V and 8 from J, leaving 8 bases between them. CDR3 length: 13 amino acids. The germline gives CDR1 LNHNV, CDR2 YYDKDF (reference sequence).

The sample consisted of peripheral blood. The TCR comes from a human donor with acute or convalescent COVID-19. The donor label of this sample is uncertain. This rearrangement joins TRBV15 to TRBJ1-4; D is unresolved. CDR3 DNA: TGTGCCACCAGCAGAGTTTTTAGCGAAAAACTGTTTTTT. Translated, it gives CATSRVFSEKLFF. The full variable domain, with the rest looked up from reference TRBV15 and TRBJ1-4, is DAMVIQNPRYQVTQFGKPVTLSCSQTLNHNVMYWYQQKSSQAPKLLFHYYDKDFNNEADTPDNFQSRRPNTSFCFLDIRSPGLGDTAMYLCATSRVFSEKLFFGSGTQLSVL.